Listed below are T cell receptor beta chains from one sample, sequenced in a study of T cell clonotyping in hematopoietic cell transplantation. TCRdb keeps only in-frame clones here, not all; method: immunoSEQ multiplex PCR. The top ten clones hold about 1.8% of a sample with approximately 80,000 clones, around 96% of them seen once. Material: peripheral blood mononuclear cells, obtained before stem cell transplant. The receptor source for this set is a woman in her 50s with acute myeloid leukemia. Some clones in this sample may be carry-over from other donors' samples. Each CDR3 is given with its conserved first and last residue. The D gene is left open where the match is weak. Some rows have no size entry. The others give once, few or many, or a class for an expanded clone.

TRBD2	TRBV7-2	.	TRBJ2-3	TGTGCCAGCAGCGTAGGACTAGCCACAGATACGCAGTATTTT	CASSVGLATDTQYF
.	TRBV10-3	few	TRBJ1-1	TGTGCCATCAGTGAGTTCGAGAACACTGAAGCTTTCTTT	CAISEFENTEAFF
.	TRBV11-3	.	TRBJ2-7	TGTGCCAGCAGCTTAGCCGGTAGCTACGAGCAGTACTTC	CASSLAGSYEQYF
TRBD1	TRBV5-4	.	TRBJ1-5	TGTGCCAGCAGCTATACCATACAGGGGGCTCGGGGTCAGCCCCAGCATTTT	CASSYTIQGARGQPQHF
.	TRBV5-4	.	TRBJ2-3	TGTGCCAGCAGCTTGCCCAACACAGATACGCAGTATTTT	CASSLPNTDTQYF
.	TRBV9	once	TRBJ2-7	TGTGCCAGCAGCGTAGAAGTCGGGGCCTACGAGCAGTACTTC	CASSVEVGAYEQYF
TRBD1	TRBV25-1	.	TRBJ1-6	TGTGCCAGCACCGGGACAGGGGGTAATTCACCCCTCCACTTT	CASTGTGGNSPLHF
TRBD2	TRBV7-6	.	TRBJ2-3	TGTGCCAGCAGCTCCCTGTGGACTAGCGGGAGTAGGGATACGCAGTATTTT	CASSSLWTSGSRDTQYF
.	TRBV4-1	once	TRBJ2-3	TGCGCCAGCAGCCAAGAGGAGACTGCGGGGGCGGGAGAAACAGATACGCAGTATTTT	CASSQEETAGAGETDTQYF
.	TRBV4-1	.	TRBJ1-3	TGCGCCAGCAGCCAAGCGAACCCTACCGGGACATTGGGAAACACCATATATTTT	CASSQANPTGTLGNTIYF
.	TRBV7-2	.	TRBJ2-7	TGTGCCAGCAGCTTAGCGCAGTTTTACGAGCAGTACTTC	CASSLAQFYEQYF
.	TRBV7-6	.	TRBJ2-5	TGTGCCAGCAGCCTGGGACTTGGGGAGACCCAGTACTTC	CASSLGLGETQYF
.	TRBV5-4	.	TRBJ2-7	TGTGCCAGCAGCGCCGACAGGTACTACGAGCAGTACTTC	CASSADRYYEQYF
TRBD1	TRBV5-1	.	TRBJ1-2	TGCGCCAGCAGCTTGTCTCGCGGAGACAGGGATGGCTACACCTTC	CASSLSRGDRDGYTF
TRBD2	TRBV2	.	TRBJ2-1	TGTGCCAGCAGCCGCCTAGCGGGAGGTGAACACAATGAGCAGTTCTTC	CASSRLAGGEHNEQFF
.	TRBV27	once	TRBJ2-7	TGTGCCAGTTCTATCGCGCAACAGGGATTCTACGAGCAGTACTTC	CASSIAQQGFYEQYF
.	TRBV19	once	TRBJ1-1	TGTGCCAGTAGTATTGATGGACAGACCGAAGCTTTCTTT	CASSIDGQTEAFF
.	TRBV6-5	.	TRBJ2-1	TGTGCCAGCAGCTCCCGACGGAATGAGCAGTTCTTC	CASSSRRNEQFF
.	TRBV28	.	TRBJ2-3	TGTGCCAGCAGTCTCACAGATACGCAGTATTTT	CASSLTDTQYF
TRBD1	TRBV19	.	TRBJ2-7	TGTGCCAGTACCCCGGGACAGGGGGGCTCCTACGAGCAGTACTTC	CASTPGQGGSYEQYF
.	TRBV7-9	.	TRBJ1-2	TGTGCCAGCAGCTTTGGGGAACTAGGAGGCTACACCTTC	CASSFGELGGYTF
TRBD1	TRBV28	.	TRBJ1-2	TGTGCCAGCAAACCGGGACAGGGTTTTGGCTACACCTTC	CASKPGQGFGYTF
TRBD2	TRBV6-5	.	TRBJ2-2	TGTGCCAGCTCGCGGGGGACCGGGGAGCTGTTTTTT	CASSRGTGELFF
.	TRBV30	.	TRBJ1-1	TGTGCCTGGATGGTCCCAAGGCCGACTGAAGCTTTCTTT	CAWMVPRPTEAFF
TRBD1	TRBV30	.	TRBJ1-5	TGTGCCTGGAACGGACAGGGGGGTTATAGCAATCAGCCCCAGCATTTT	CAWNGQGGYSNQPQHF
.	TRBV18	.	TRBJ1-1	TGTGCCAGCTCACCAACGTTGGCGAGGGGAGGGGGAGAGACTGAAGCTTTCTTT	CASSPTLARGGGETEAFF
.	TRBV28	.	TRBJ2-1	TGTGCCAGCAGTGATCCGGTTCGGGATTACAATGAGCAGTTCTTC	CASSDPVRDYNEQFF
TRBD1	TRBV18	.	TRBJ1-2	TGTGCCAGCTCACCGAGGACAGGGGGTCTCTATGGCTACACCTTC	CASSPRTGGLYGYTF
TRBD2	TRBV14	.	TRBJ2-1	TGTGCCAGCAGCCTTTTTAGCGGGAGGGCCTACAATGAGCAGTTCTTC	CASSLFSGRAYNEQFF
.	TRBV6-1	.	TRBJ2-7	TGTGCCAGCAGTGAAGCGTCTAGCCCCACCTACGAGCAGTACTTC	CASSEASSPTYEQYF
.	TRBV23-1	.	TRBJ2-7	TGCGCCAGCAGTCAATCGGCAGCGTACGAGCAGTACTTC	CASSQSAAYEQYF
TRBD1	TRBV7-8	once	TRBJ1-5	TGTGCCAGCAGCATGGGACAGATTCAGCCCCAGCATTTT	CASSMGQIQPQHF
.	TRBV2	.	TRBJ1-2	TGTGCCAGAGGTTACACGGGTAGAGAACCCTACACCTTC	CARGYTGREPYTF
.	TRBV10-3	once	TRBJ1-2	TGTGCCATCAGTGAGGAGTCGAACTATGGCTACACCTTC	CAISEESNYGYTF
.	TRBV10-3	.	TRBJ2-7	TGTGCCATCAGTGAGTCGGTGACGGGGTGGGACTTC	CAISESVTGWDF
.	TRBV6-1	once	TRBJ1-5	TGTGCCAGCAGTGAATTTCGGGGTTCTGATCAGCCCCAGCATTTT	CASSEFRGSDQPQHF
.	TRBV5-6	.	TRBJ1-3	TGTGCCAGCAGCCCTGTGGGTGGAAACACCATATATTTT	CASSPVGGNTIYF
TRBD2	TRBV5-1	.	TRBJ2-7	TGCGCCAGCAGAGGACTAGCGGGAGTAGACGAGCAGTACTTC	CASRGLAGVDEQYF
.	TRBV19	.	TRBJ1-5	TGTGCCAGTAGTATGCTGGACAGGCCCCAGCATTTT	CASSMLDRPQHF
TRBD2	TRBV5-4	.	TRBJ2-5	TGTGCCAGCAGCGGTCAGCGGGGGAGCCAAGAGACCCAGTACTTC	CASSGQRGSQETQYF
.	TRBV7-2	.	TRBJ1-6	TGTGCCAGCAGCTTACGATCGGACAGCTCACCCCTCCACTTT	CASSLRSDSSPLHF
.	TRBV30	.	TRBJ1-1	TGTGCCTGGAGTTTGGACATGAACACTGAAGCTTTCTTT	CAWSLDMNTEAFF
TRBD2	TRBV29-1	.	TRBJ2-7	TGCAGCGTTGAAAGTCTAGCGGGAGGCTCCTACGAGCAGTACTTC	CSVESLAGGSYEQYF
.	TRBV2	.	TRBJ2-5	TGTGCCAGCTGGGGGTTCCAAGAGACCCAGTACTTC	CASWGFQETQYF
TRBD1	TRBV28	.	TRBJ1-5	TGTGCCAGCAGTTGGACAGGGGGATCTGCTCAGCCCCAGCATTTT	CASSWTGGSAQPQHF
.	TRBV7-2	.	TRBJ1-5	TGTGCCAGCAGCCTGGTTGCGAGGCCCCAGCATTTT	CASSLVARPQHF
.	TRBV6-5	.	TRBJ1-1	TGTGCCAGCACCCCCCCGGGGGGCCGGACTGAAGCTTTCTTT	CASTPPGGRTEAFF
.	TRBV27	.	TRBJ1-2	TGTGCCAGACCCATGCCGTATGGCTACACCTTC	CARPMPYGYTF
TRBD1	TRBV5-1	.	TRBJ1-3	TGCGCCAGCAGCTTGGCCGGGACAGGGTTTGGAAACACCATGTATTTT	CASSLAGTGFGNTMYF
.	TRBV6-5	once	TRBJ1-5	TGTGCCAGCAGTTCCGTCCCCGGTCGAAATCAGCCCCAGCATTTT	CASSSVPGRNQPQHF
TRBD1	TRBV29-1	.	TRBJ1-2	TGCAGCGTTGAAAACCGGGACAGGGTCGGCTATGGCTACACCTTC	CSVENRDRVGYGYTF
.	TRBV7-9	.	TRBJ2-2	TGTGCCAGCAGCTTAATGAGACAGGCGAACACCGGGGAGCTGTTTTTT	CASSLMRQANTGELFF
TRBD2	TRBV30	.	TRBJ2-2	TGTGCCTGGAGCCCGGGACTAGCGACCGGGGAGCTGTTTTTT	CAWSPGLATGELFF
.	TRBV11-2	.	TRBJ1-4	TGTGCCAGCAGCTTAGCGCTCCCGGGGATTGATGAAAAACTGTTTTTT	CASSLALPGIDEKLFF
.	TRBV2	.	TRBJ2-7	TGTGCCAGCAGTGAAAGGCTGGACCTCTACGAGCAGTACTTC	CASSERLDLYEQYF
TRBD1	TRBV29-1	.	TRBJ2-7	TGCAGCGCCGGGACAGGGACCTACGAGCAGTACTTC	CSAGTGTYEQYF
TRBD1	TRBV7-8	.	TRBJ2-7	TGTGCCAGCAGCCTGGCGATTGGACAGGGGGCGCGGGAGCAGTACTTC	CASSLAIGQGAREQYF
.	TRBV9	.	TRBJ2-5	TGTGCCAGCAGCGACGGACGGCTACAAGAGACCCAGTACTTC	CASSDGRLQETQYF